The sample holds a few counts of the clone carrying this T cell receptor beta chain. The source of the sample is a study of T cells in Graves' hyperthyroidism and ophthalmopathy. Whole-study context: Staff took peripheral blood when the initial diagnosis was made, before any treatment began.

The V gene lost 1 base and the J gene lost 4 bases, with 11 bases spanning the gap. Germline assignment: CDR1 SGHTA and CDR2 FQGNSA. This CDR3 spans 14 amino acids. From RNA transcripts, TCR beta CDR3 regions were amplified. HTBI primers were used for first-round RT-PCR of the TCR CDR3. TCRdb re-analysed the multiplex PCR reads in MiXCR, keeping a single row per CDR3 protein. The sample lists roughly 500,000 distinct CDR3 sequences; around a fifth were seen once. Input material: blood. This receptor was taken from a woman in her 70s with Graves' ophthalmopathy. J is TRBJ2-7 and V is TRBV7-2, with D maybe TRBD1 (6 bases). The CDR3 bases are TGTGCCAGCAGCTTAGGGTGGGGGCAATACGAGCAGTACTTC. Its protein product is CASSLGWGQYEQYF.